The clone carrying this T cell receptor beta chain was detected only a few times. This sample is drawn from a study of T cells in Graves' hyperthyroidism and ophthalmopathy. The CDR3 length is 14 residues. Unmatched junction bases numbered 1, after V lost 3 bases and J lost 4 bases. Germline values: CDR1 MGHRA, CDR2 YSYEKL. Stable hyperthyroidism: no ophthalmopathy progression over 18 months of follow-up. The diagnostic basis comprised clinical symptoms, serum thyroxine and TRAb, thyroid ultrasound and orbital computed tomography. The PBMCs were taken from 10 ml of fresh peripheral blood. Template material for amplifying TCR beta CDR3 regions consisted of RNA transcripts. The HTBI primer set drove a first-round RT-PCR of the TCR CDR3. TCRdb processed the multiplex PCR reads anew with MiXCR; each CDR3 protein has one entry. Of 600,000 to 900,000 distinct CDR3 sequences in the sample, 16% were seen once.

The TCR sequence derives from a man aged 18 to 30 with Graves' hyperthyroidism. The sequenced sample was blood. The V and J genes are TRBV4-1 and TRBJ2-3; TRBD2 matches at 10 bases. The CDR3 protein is CASSHGLAADTQYF. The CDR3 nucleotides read TGCGCCAGCAGCCACGGACTAGCGGCAGATACGCAGTATTTT.